This T cell receptor (beta chain) was retrieved from a study of blood T cell repertoires in COVID-19. Study at large: From the United States, Italy and Spain came samples of acute and convalescent COVID-19. The cDNA or gDNA used as material had been derived from T cells, B-cell-depleted T cells, or PBMCs.

This clone has a single count. Patients at the Seattle site were enrolled during active infection and followed longitudinally. Authors' methods: Reference gene primer amplification gave estimated nucleated cell counts. TCRdb's copy holds only in-frame clones and misses some; the assay was immunoSEQ multiplex PCR. V, J and clone size are taken as reported in that table, and D and trimming were inferred from the DNA itself. The table includes a few hundred thousand clones, around nine tenths detected once. Germline V gene lookup returns CDR1 MDHEN and CDR2 SYDVKM. Trimming removed 6 bases at V and 0 bases at J, with 16 bases between. This CDR3 contains 16 residues.

Sequenced sample: peripheral blood. The sequence was collected from a woman in her fifties or sixties with COVID-19, enrolled during active disease. This chain connects TRBV28 to TRBJ2-3, with D possibly matching TRBD2 (6 bases). This CDR3 reads CASSSPSARSTDTQYF. CDR3 DNA: TGTGCCAGCAGCAGTCCTAGCGCCAGAAGCACAGATACGCAGTATTTT.